The T cell receptor (beta chain) described here comes from a study of a mutant IDH1 vaccine in newly diagnosed glioma. Study as a whole: Vaccines were first given 4-6 weeks after radiotherapy alone, or with temozolomide cycles. Previous treatment comprised radiotherapy, temozolomide, or both, mostly both. Notes on the study in general: Patients mounted vaccine-induced immune responses in 93.3% of cases.

Germline V gene sequence: CDR1 MNHEY, CDR2 SMNVEV (reference sequence). The V gene end was trimmed by 4 bases and the J gene end by 3 bases; junction bases not matched to a gene: 5. This CDR3 has 15 residues. Libraries were prepared by immunoSEQ multiplex PCR; TCRdb keeps only in-frame clonotypes and omits some of them. Of over 95,000 clones listed, around 90% were seen once; the top ten hold under 0.8%. About this clone itself: Its target is unknown.

Time point defined: week 11, during vaccination. A single vaccine dose contained 300 ug of mutant IDH1 20-mer peptide, and topical imiquimod was used with it. Astrocytomas found in donors were new, WHO grade 3 or 4, IDH1-mutant and ATRX-lost. The TCR comes from a woman between 50 and 59 years old with glioma. The input for sequencing was PBMCs, taken from a glioma patient whose treatment included an IDH1 peptide vaccine. J is TRBJ2-7 and V is TRBV27; 11 bases fit TRBD1. The CDR3, as DNA: TGTGCCAGCAGTTCCCCGGACAGGGGGCTCTACGAGCAGTACTTC. It translates to CASSSPDRGLYEQYF.